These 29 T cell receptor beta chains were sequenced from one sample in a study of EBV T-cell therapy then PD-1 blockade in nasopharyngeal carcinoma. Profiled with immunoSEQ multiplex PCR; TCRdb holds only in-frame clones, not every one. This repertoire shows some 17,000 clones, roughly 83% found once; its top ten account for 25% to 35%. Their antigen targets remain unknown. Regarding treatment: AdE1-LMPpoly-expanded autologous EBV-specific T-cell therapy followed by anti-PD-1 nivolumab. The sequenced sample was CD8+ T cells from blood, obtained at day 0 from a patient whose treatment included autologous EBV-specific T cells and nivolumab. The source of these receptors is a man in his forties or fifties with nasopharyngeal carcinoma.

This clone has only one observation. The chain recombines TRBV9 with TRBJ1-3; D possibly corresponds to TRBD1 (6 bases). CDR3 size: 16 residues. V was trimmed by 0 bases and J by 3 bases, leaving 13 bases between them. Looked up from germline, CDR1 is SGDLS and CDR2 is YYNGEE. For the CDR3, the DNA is TGTGCCAGCAGCGTAGAGGGGGGGGCCTTTGGAAACACCATATATTTT. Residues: CASSVEGGAFGNTIYF.

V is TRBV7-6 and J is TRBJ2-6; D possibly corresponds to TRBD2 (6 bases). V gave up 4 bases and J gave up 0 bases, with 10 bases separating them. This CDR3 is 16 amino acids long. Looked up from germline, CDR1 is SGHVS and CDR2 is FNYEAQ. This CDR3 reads CASSYVGGSGANVLTF. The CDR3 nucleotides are TGTGCCAGCAGCTACGTCGGGGGCTCTGGGGCCAACGTCCTGACTTTC.

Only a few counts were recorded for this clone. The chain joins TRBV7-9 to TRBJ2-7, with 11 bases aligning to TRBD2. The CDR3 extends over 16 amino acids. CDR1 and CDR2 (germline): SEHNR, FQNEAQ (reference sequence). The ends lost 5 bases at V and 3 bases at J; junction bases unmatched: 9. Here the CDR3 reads CASSPLAGGLFYEQYF. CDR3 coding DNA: TGTGCCAGCAGCCCCCTAGCGGGGGGCCTATTCTACGAGCAGTACTTC.

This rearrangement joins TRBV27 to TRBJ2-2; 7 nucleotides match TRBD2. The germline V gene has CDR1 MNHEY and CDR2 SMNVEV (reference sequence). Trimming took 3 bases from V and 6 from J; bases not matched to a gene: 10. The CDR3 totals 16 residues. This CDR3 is CASSFVPVGGAGELFF. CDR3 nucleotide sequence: TGTGCCAGCAGTTTTGTCCCAGTGGGGGGGGCCGGGGAGCTGTTTTTT.

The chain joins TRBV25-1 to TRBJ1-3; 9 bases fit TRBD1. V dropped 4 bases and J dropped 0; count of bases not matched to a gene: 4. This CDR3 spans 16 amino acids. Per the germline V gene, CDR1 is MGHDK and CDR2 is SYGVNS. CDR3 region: CASSATGGGSGNTIYF. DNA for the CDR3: TGTGCCAGCAGTGCGACAGGGGGTGGCTCTGGAAACACCATATATTTT.

CDR3 nucleotide sequence: TGCAGCGTTGAAGACGGGCGGGACCTCACCCTGATTAACTATGGCTACACCTTC. Encoded protein: CSVEDGRDLTLINYGYTF. This chain joins TRBV29-1 and TRBJ1-2; tentatively, D is TRBD1 (5 bases). Trimming stripped 0 bases from V and 1 base from J, with 21 bases between. CDR3 length: 18 residues. Germline V gene sequence: CDR1 SQVTM, CDR2 ANQGSEA.

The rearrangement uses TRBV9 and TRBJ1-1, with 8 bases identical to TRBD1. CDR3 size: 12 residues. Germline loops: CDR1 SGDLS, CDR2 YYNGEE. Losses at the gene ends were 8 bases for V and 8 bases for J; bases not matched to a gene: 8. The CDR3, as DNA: TGTGCCAGTTCCGGACAGGGAGCCGAAGCTTTCTTT. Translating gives CASSGQGAEAFF. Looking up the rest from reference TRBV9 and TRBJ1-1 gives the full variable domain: DSGVTQTPKHLITATGQRVTLRCSPRSGDLSVYWYQQSLDQGLQFLIQYYNGEERAKGNILERFSAQQFPDLHSELNLSSLELGDSALYFCASSGQGAEAFFGQGTRLTVV.

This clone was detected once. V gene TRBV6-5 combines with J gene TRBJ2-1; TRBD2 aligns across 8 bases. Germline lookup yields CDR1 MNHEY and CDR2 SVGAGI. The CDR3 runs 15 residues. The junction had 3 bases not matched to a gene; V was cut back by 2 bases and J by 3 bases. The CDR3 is CASSYGLAGYNEQFF. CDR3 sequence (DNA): TGTGCCAGCAGTTACGGCCTAGCGGGCTACAATGAGCAGTTCTTC.

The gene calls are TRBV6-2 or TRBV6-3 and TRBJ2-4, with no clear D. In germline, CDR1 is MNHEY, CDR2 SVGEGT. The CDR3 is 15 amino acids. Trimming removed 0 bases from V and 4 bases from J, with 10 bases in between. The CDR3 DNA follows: TGTGCCAGCAGTTACTCTAGACAAGTTAAAAACATTCAGTACTTC. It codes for CASSYSRQVKNIQYF.

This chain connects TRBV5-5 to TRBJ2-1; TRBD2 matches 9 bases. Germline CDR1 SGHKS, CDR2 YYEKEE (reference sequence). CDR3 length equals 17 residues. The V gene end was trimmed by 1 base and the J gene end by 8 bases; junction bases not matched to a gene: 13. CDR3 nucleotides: TGTGCCAGCAGCTTGCGGCCTATAGCGGGGGTCGTTGATGAGCAGTTCTTC. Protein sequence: CASSLRPIAGVVDEQFF.

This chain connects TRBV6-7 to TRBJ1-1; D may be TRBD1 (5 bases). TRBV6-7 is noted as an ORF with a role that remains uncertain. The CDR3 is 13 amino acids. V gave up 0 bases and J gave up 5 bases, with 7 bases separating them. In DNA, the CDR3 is TGTGCCAGCAGTTACTCGGCAGGGACTGAAGCTTTCTTT. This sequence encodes CASSYSAGTEAFF.

CDR3 DNA sequence: TGTGCCAGCAGTTCCCCGGACAGGGAATCTGGGGCCAACGTCCTGACTTTC. This gives the protein CASSSPDRESGANVLTF. The V and J genes are TRBV6-7 and TRBJ2-6; the match to TRBD1 covers 8 bases. TRBV6-7 is assigned to the ORF class and has an uncertain function. V lost 4 bases to trimming and J lost 1 base; unmatched junction nucleotides: 6. This CDR3 has 17 amino acids.

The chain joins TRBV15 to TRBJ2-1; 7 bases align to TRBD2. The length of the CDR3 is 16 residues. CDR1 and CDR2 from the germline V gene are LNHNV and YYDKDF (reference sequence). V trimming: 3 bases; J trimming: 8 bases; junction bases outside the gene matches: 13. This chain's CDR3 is CATSREGLGSEDEQFF. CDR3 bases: TGTGCCACCAGCAGGGAAGGACTAGGATCAGAGGATGAGCAGTTCTTC.

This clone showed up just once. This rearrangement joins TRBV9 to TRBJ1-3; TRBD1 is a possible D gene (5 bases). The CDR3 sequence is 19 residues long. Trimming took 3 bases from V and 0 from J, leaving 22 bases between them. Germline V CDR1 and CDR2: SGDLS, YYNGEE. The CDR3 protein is CASSGRDLGPTSSGNTIYF. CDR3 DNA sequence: TGTGCCAGCAGCGGACGGGACTTAGGTCCCACTAGCTCTGGAAACACCATATATTTT.

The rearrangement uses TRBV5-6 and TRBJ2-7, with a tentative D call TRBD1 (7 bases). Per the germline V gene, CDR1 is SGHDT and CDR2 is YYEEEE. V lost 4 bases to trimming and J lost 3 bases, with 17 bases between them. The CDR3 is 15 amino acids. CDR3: CASSRETGRFYEQYF. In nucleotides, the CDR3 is TGTGCCAGCAGCCGGGAGACAGGGAGGTTCTACGAGCAGTACTTC.

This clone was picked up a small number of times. This chain's CDR3 is CASSDPLTSKEKLFF. The CDR3 region has the DNA TGTGCCAGTAGCGATCCGTTAACGTCCAAGGAAAAACTGTTTTTT. The V gene is TRBV19, the J gene TRBJ1-4; D not resolved. The CDR3 is 15 amino acids. Trimming cost V 6 bases and J 8 bases, with 19 bases left between them. Germline V CDR1 and CDR2: LNHDA, SQIVND (reference sequence).

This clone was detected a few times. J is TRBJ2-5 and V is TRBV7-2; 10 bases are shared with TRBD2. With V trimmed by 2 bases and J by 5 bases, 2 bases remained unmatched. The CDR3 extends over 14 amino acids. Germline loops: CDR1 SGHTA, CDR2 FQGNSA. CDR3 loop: CASSLSTSGETQYF. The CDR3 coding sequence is TGTGCCAGCAGCTTATCGACTAGCGGGGAGACCCAGTACTTC.

CDR3 bases: TGTGCCAGCAGTGATTTCGACGAGCAGTACTTC. Translated: CASSDFDEQYF. This chain links TRBV25-1 with TRBJ2-7; D uncertain. The CDR3 has 11 amino acids. Trimming cost V 3 bases and J 5 bases, with 5 bases left between them. Germline CDR1 is MGHDK and CDR2 is SYGVNS.

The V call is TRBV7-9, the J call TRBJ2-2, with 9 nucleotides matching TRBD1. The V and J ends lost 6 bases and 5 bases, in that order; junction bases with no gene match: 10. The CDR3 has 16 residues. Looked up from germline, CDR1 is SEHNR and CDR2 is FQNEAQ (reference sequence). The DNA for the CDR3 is TGTGCCAGCAGGGCTCCTACAGGGGGCGTGACCGGGGAGCTGTTTTTT. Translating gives CASRAPTGGVTGELFF.

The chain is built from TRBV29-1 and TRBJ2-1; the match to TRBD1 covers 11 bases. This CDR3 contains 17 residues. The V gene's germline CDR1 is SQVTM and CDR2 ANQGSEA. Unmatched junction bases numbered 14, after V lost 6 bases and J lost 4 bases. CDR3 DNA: TGCAGCGTCGAGGGAGACAGGGACAGGGGGAGATACAATGAGCAGTTCTTC. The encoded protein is CSVEGDRDRGRYNEQFF.

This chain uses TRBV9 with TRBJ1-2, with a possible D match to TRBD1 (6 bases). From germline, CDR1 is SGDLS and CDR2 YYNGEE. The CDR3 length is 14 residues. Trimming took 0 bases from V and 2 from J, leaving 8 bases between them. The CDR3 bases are TGTGCCAGCAGCGTAGGGGGGCCGAACTATGGCTACACCTTC. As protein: CASSVGGPNYGYTF.

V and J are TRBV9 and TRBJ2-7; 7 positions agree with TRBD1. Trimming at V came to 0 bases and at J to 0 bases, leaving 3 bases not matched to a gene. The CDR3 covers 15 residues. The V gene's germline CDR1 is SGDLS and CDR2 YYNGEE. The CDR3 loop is CASSVEAGGSYEQYF. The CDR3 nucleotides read TGTGCCAGCAGCGTAGAGGCAGGGGGCTCCTACGAGCAGTACTTC.

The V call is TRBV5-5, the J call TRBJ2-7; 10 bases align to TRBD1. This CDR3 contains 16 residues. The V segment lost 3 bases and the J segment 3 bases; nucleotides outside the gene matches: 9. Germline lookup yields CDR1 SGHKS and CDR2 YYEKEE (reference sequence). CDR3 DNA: TGTGCCAGCAGCTGGCACCGGGACAGGGGAGGCTACGAGCAGTACTTC. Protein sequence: CASSWHRDRGGYEQYF.

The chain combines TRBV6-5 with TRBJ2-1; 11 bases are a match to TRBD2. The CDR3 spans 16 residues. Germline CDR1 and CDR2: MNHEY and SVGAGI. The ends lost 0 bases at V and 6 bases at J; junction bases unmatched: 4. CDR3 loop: CASSYSSGGVSNEQFF. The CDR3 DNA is TGTGCCAGCAGTTACTCTAGCGGGGGGGTTAGCAATGAGCAGTTCTTC.

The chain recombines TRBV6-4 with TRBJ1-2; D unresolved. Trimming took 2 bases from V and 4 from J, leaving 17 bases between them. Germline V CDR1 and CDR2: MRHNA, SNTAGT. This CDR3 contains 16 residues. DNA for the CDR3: TGTGCCAGCAGTGACGGTCAGACCGACTCCCTCTATGGCTACACCTTC. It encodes CASSDGQTDSLYGYTF.

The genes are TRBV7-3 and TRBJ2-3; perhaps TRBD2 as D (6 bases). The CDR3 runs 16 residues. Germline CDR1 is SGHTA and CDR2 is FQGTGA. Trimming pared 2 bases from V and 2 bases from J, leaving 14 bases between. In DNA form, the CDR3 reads TGTGCCAGCAGCTTAGGGCCGGGCGGGGACACAGATACGCAGTATTTT. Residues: CASSLGPGGDTDTQYF.

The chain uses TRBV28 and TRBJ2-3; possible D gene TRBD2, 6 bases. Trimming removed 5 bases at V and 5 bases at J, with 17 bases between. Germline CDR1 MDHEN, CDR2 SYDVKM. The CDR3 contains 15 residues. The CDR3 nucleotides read TGTGCCAGCAGTCCACTGGCGGGGCAGATAGATACGCAGTATTTT. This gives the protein CASSPLAGQIDTQYF.

The DNA for the CDR3 is TGTGCCAGCAGCCTCGCGTCGGGTGGCGACGAGCAGTACTTC. Translation gives CASSLASGGDEQYF. The chain has TRBV6-2 or TRBV6-3 and TRBJ2-7; D is ambiguous. Germline V gene sequence: CDR1 MNHEY, CDR2 SVGEGT. V lost 6 bases, J lost 5 bases, and 17 bases lay in between. The CDR3 has 14 amino acids.

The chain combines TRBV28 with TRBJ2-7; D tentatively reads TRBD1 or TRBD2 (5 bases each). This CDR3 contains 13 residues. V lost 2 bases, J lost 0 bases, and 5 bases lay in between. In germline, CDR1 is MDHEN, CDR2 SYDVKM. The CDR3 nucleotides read TGTGCCAGCAGTTTAGGGACCTCCTACGAGCAGTACTTC. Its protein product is CASSLGTSYEQYF.